This is a list of T cell receptor beta chains from one sample in a study of blood T cell repertoires in COVID-19. Assay: immunoSEQ multiplex PCR; the TCRdb copy retains only in-frame clones and omits some. The data hold some 300,000 clones, with just under 90% observed a single time. Material: peripheral blood. Receptor source: a woman aged 45-60 years with COVID-19, enrolled during active disease. Both conserved end residues are part of each CDR3. Each record gives: J gene, D gene, V gene, CDR3 DNA, CDR3 protein. D genes are given only for firm matches.

J gene: TRBJ2-3
D gene: TRBD2
V gene: TRBV10-2
CDR3 DNA: TGCGCCAGCAGTCGAACGGGACTAGAAGGCACAGATACGCAGTATTTT
CDR3 protein: CASSRTGLEGTDTQYF

J gene: TRBJ2-3
D gene: TRBD1
V gene: TRBV19
CDR3 DNA: TGTGCCAGTAGTATAGACCCGTGGTTTGGGACAGAGAACACAGATACGCAGTATTTT
CDR3 protein: CASSIDPWFGTENTDTQYF

J gene: TRBJ2-4
D gene: TRBD1
V gene: TRBV24-1
CDR3 DNA: TGTGCCACCTCCAGGGGACAGGGCAACATTCAGTACTTC
CDR3 protein: CATSRGQGNIQYF

J gene: TRBJ2-2
D gene: TRBD2
V gene: TRBV7-8
CDR3 DNA: TGTGCCAGCAGCTTTAGAACTAGCGGGAGCTCTCCCACCGGGGAGCTGTTTTTT
CDR3 protein: CASSFRTSGSSPTGELFF

J gene: TRBJ1-2
D gene: TRBD1
V gene: TRBV10-3
CDR3 DNA: TGTGCCATCAGAGGGACAGGGGGGCGGGACTATGGCTACACCTTC
CDR3 protein: CAIRGTGGRDYGYTF

J gene: TRBJ1-3
D gene: .
V gene: TRBV27
CDR3 DNA: TGTGCCAGCAGTGACACCGCGAGCTCTGGAAACACCATATATTTT
CDR3 protein: CASSDTASSGNTIYF

J gene: TRBJ2-7
D gene: TRBD2
V gene: TRBV6-5
CDR3 DNA: TGTGCCAGCAGCTTCGGGAGCGGGGGGTTATACGAGCAGTACTTC
CDR3 protein: CASSFGSGGLYEQYF

J gene: TRBJ2-3
D gene: TRBD1
V gene: TRBV30
CDR3 DNA: TGTGCCTGGAGGGCCCCCGGGACAGCAAGGGGTACAGATACGCAGTATTTT
CDR3 protein: CAWRAPGTARGTDTQYF

J gene: TRBJ2-5
D gene: TRBD2
V gene: TRBV4-3
CDR3 DNA: TGCGCCAGCAGCCAAGATAGGCTCGCAAATTTTGCGGGAGTGGGAGAGACCCAGTACTTC
CDR3 protein: CASSQDRLANFAGVGETQYF

J gene: TRBJ2-7
D gene: TRBD1
V gene: TRBV5-1
CDR3 DNA: TGCGCCAGCAGCTTGCCACGTACACCGGGACAGGGACTTAACGAGCAGTACTTC
CDR3 protein: CASSLPRTPGQGLNEQYF